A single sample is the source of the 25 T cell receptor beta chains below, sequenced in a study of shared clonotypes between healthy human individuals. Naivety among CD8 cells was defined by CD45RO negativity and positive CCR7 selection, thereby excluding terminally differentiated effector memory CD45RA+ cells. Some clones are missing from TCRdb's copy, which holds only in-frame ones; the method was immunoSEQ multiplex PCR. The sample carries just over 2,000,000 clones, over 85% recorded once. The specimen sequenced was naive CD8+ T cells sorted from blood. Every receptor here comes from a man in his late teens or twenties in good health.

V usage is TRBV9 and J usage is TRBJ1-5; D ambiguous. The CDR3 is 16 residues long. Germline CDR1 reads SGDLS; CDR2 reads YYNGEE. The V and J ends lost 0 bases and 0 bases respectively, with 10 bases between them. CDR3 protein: CASSVGGQNSNQPQHF. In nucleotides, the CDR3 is TGTGCCAGCAGCGTAGGTGGTCAGAATAGCAATCAGCCCCAGCATTTT.

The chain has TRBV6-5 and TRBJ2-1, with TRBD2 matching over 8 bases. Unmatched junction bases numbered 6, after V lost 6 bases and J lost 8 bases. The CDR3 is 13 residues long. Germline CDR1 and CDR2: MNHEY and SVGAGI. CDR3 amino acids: CASSPGLGYEQFF. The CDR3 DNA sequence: TGTGCCAGCAGCCCGGGACTAGGCTATGAGCAGTTCTTC.

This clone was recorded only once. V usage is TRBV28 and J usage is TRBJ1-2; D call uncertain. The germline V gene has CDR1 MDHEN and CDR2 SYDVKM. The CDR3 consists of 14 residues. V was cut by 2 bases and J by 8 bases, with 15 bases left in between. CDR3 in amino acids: CASSLKNLSGGYTF. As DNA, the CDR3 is TGTGCCAGCAGTTTAAAGAACCTCTCTGGGGGCTACACCTTC.

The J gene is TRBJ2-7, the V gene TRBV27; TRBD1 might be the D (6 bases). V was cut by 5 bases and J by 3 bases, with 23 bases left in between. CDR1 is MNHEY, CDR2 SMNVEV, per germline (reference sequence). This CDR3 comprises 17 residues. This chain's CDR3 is CASSLGGGQGILYEQYF. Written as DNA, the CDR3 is TGTGCCAGCAGTCTAGGAGGTGGGCAGGGGATTCTCTACGAGCAGTACTTC.

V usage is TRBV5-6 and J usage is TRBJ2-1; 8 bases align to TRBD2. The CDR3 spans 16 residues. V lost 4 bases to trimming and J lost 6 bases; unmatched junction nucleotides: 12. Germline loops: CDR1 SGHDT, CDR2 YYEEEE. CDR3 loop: CASSGEVAGPRNEQFF. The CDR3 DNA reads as TGTGCCAGCAGCGGTGAGGTAGCGGGACCTCGCAATGAGCAGTTCTTC.

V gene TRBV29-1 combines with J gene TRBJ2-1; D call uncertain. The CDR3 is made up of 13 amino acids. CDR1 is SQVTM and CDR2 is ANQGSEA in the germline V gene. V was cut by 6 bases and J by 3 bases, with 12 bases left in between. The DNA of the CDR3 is TGCAGCGTCCCCCTGTTGGACTACAATGAGCAGTTCTTC. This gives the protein CSVPLLDYNEQFF.

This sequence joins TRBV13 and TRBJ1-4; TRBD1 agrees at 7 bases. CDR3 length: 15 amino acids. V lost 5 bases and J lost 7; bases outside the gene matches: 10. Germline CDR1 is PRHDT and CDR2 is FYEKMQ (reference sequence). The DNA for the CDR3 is TGTGCCAGCAGCACCCAAGGGGGCGACGGTGAAAAACTGTTTTTT. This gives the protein CASSTQGGDGEKLFF.

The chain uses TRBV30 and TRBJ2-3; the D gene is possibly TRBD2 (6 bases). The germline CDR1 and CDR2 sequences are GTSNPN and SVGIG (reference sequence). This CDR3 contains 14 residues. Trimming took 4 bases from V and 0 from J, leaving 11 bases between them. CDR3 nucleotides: TGTGCCTGGACAGTGAGCGGGAGCACAGATACGCAGTATTTT. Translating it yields CAWTVSGSTDTQYF.

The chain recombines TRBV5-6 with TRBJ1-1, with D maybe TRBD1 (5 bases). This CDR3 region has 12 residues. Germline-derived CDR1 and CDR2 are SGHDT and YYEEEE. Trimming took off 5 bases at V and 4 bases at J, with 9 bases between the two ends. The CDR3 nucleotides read TGTGCCAGCAGTTGGGGGTTCACTGAAGCTTTCTTT. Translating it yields CASSWGFTEAFF.

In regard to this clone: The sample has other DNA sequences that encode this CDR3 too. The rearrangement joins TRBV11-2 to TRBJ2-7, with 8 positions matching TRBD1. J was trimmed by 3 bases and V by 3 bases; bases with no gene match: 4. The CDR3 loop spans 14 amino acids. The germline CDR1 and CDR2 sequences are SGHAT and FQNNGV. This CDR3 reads CASSFGQGNYEQYF. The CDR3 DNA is TGTGCCAGCAGCTTCGGACAGGGAAACTACGAGCAGTACTTC.

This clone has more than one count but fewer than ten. The CDR3 nucleotides read TGTGCCAGCAGTCCACAGGGGGTGAACACTGAAGCTTTCTTT. Translation gives CASSPQGVNTEAFF. The chain uses TRBV2 and TRBJ1-1, with 8 bases identical to TRBD1. CDR3 length: 14 residues. V dropped 5 bases and J dropped 0; count of bases not matched to a gene: 2. Germline V gene sequence: CDR1 SNHLY, CDR2 FYNNEI.

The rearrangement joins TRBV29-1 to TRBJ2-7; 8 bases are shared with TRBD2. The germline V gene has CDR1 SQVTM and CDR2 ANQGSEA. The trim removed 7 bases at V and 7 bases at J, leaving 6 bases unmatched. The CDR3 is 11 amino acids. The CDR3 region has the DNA TGCAGCGGCTTAGCGGGGCAAGAGCAGTACTTC. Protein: CSGLAGQEQYF.

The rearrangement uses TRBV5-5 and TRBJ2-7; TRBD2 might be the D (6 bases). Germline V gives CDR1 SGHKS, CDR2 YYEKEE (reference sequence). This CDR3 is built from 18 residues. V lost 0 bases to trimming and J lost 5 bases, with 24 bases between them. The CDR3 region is CASSLVQWGEAGRNEQYF. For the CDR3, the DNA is TGTGCCAGCAGCTTGGTGCAATGGGGGGAGGCAGGTCGTAACGAGCAGTACTTC.

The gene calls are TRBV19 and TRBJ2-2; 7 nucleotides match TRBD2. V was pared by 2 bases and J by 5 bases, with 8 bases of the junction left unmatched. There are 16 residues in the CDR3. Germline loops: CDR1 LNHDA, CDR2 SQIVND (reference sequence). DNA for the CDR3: TGTGCCAGTAGTATACCCCTAGCGGAGTATACCGGGGAGCTGTTTTTT. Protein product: CASSIPLAEYTGELFF.

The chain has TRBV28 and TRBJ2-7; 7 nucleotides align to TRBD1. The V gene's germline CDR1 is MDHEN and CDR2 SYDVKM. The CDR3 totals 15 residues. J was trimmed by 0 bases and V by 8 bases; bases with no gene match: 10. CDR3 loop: CASLEEGGDSYEQYF. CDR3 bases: TGTGCCAGCCTTGAAGAAGGGGGCGACTCCTACGAGCAGTACTTC.

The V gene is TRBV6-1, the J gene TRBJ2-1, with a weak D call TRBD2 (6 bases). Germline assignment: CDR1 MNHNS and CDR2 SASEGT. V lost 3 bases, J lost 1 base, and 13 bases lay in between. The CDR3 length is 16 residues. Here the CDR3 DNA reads TGTGCCAGCAGTGAGTCTCCGGGACTTTCCTACAATGAGCAGTTCTTC. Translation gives CASSESPGLSYNEQFF.

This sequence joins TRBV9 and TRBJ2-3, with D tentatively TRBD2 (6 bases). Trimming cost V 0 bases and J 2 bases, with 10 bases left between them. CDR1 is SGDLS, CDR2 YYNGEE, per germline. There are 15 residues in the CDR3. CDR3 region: CASSVVAGTTDTQYF. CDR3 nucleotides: TGTGCCAGCAGCGTAGTTGCGGGGACCACAGATACGCAGTATTTT.

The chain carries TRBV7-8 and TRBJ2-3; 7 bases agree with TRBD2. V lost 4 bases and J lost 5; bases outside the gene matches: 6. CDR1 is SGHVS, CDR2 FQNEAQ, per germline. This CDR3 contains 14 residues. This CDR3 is CASSSETSRDTQYF. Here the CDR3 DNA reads TGTGCCAGCAGCTCCGAGACTAGCCGAGATACGCAGTATTTT.

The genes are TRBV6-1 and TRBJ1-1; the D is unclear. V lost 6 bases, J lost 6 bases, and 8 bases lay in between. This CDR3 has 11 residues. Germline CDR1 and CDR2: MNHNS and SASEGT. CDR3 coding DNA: TGTGCCAGCAGGGATTACCCTGAAGCTTTCTTT. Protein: CASRDYPEAFF.

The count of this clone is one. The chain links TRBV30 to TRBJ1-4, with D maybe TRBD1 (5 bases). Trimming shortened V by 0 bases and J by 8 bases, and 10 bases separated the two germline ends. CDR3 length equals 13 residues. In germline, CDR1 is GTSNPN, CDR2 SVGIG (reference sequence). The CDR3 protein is CAWSVTGTEKLFF. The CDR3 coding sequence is TGTGCCTGGAGTGTAACTGGGACCGAAAAACTGTTTTTT.

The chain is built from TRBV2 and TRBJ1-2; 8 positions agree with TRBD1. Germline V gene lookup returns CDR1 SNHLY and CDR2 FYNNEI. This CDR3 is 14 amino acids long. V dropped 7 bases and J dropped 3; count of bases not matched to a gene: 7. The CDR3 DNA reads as TGTGCCAGCATCCCAGGGGGCCGGGACTATGGCTACACCTTC. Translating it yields CASIPGGRDYGYTF.

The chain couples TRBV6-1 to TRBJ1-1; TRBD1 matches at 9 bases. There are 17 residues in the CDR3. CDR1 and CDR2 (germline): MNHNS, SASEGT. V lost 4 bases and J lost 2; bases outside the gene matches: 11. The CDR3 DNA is TGTGCCAGCAGTGGACCCTCCGGGACAGGGTCAAACACTGAAGCTTTCTTT. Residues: CASSGPSGTGSNTEAFF.

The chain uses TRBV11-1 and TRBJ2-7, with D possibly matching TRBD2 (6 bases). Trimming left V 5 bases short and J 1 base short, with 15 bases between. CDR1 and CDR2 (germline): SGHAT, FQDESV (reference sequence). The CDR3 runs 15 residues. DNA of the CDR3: TGTGCCAGCAGCCCAGGTCGGGAGTCATCCTACGAGCAGTACTTC. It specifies CASSPGRESSYEQYF.

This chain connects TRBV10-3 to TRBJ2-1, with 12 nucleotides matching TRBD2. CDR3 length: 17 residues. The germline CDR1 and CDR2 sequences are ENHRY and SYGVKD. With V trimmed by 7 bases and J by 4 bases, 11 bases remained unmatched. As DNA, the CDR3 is TGTGCCATCATGGCCCCAGAACTAGCGGGAGGATACAATGAGCAGTTCTTC. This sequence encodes CAIMAPELAGGYNEQFF.

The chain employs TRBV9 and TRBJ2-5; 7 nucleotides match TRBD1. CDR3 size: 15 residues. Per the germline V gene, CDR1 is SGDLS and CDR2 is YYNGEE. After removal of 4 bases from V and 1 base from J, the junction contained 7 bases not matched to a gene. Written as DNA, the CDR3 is TGTGCCAGCAGCCCCCATCAGGGGGTCCAAGAGACCCAGTACTTC. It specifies CASSPHQGVQETQYF.